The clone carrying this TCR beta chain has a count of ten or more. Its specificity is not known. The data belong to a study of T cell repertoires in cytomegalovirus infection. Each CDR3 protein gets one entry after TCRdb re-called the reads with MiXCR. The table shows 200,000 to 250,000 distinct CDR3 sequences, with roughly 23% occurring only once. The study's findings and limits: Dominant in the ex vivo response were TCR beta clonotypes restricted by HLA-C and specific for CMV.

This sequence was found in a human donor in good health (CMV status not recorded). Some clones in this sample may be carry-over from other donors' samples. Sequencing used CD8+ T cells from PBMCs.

The chain's CDR3 is CATSPKGLEGGQPQHF. Written as DNA, the CDR3 is TGTGCCACCAGCCCCAAGGGGTTGGAGGGAGGTCAGCCCCAGCATTTT. The chain uses TRBV15 and TRBJ1-5, with a weak D call TRBD1 (5 bases). The CDR3 consists of 16 residues. CDR1 and CDR2 from the germline V gene are LNHNV and YYDKDF (reference sequence). The V gene lost 5 bases and the J gene lost 6 bases, with 20 bases spanning the gap.